In its sample, the clone carrying this T cell receptor (beta chain) was seen once. The data derive from a study of blood T cell repertoires in COVID-19. Study-level background: Specimens from acute and convalescent COVID-19 originated in the United States, Italy and Spain. PBMCs, B-cell-depleted T cells, or T cells provided the cDNA or gDNA that made up the material.

Original analysis: Using reference gene primer amplification, nucleated cell counts were estimated. This table comes from immunoSEQ multiplex PCR, and its TCRdb copy is limited to in-frame clones, with some not included. The V and J calls and clone size come from that table; D and trimming were worked out from the DNA. In the table there are roughly 14,000 clones, 65% to 90% of which are singletons. This receptor was taken from a woman between 45 and 65 years old with active or convalescent COVID-19. The material sequenced was peripheral blood.

As DNA, the CDR3 is TGTGCCAGTAGTACGCCGGGACTAGCTGGGGCACGCAATGAGCAGTTCTTC. Translating it yields CASSTPGLAGARNEQFF. V is TRBV19 and J is TRBJ2-1; TRBD2 matches 9 bases. The germline CDR1 and CDR2 sequences are LNHDA and SQIVND (reference sequence). The CDR3 totals 17 residues. V gave up 4 bases and J gave up 6 bases; unmatched junction bases: 13. Together with reference TRBV19 and TRBJ2-1, the CDR3 gives the full variable domain: DGGITQSPKYLFRKEGQNVTLSCEQNLNHDAMYWYRQDPGQGLRLIYYSQIVNDFQKGDIAEGYSVSREKKESFPLTVTSAQKNPTAFYLCASSTPGLAGARNEQFFGPGTRLTVL.